These 25 T cell receptor beta chains were all obtained from the same sample, sequenced in a study of T-cell reconstitution after alpha-beta-depleted transplantation in children. Unique molecular identifiers were incorporated during preparation of the TCRbeta library. TCRdb reanalysed the PCR reads using MiXCR and keeps one entry per CDR3 protein. This table holds fewer than 550,000 distinct CDR3 sequences, approximately 10% found once. Source: PBMCs, taken before TCRalphabeta/CD19-depleted stem cell transplant. Receptors originate from a child aged 2 to 10 with inherited bone marrow failure, due to receive a stem cell transplant.

This clonotype has ten or more counts. The chain carries TRBV9 and TRBJ1-3; tentative D call: TRBD1 (5 bases). Trimming cost V 0 bases and J 0 bases, with 19 bases left between them. The CDR3 spans 19 residues. Per the germline V gene, CDR1 is SGDLS and CDR2 is YYNGEE. CDR3 region: CASSVGGGGTPFSGNTIYF. CDR3 DNA sequence: TGTGCCAGCAGCGTAGGTGGGGGAGGGACTCCTTTCTCTGGAAACACCATATATTTT.

This clonotype was picked up many times. CDR3 nucleotide sequence: TGCGCCAGCAGCCAAGACTCAGGAAGATCGCCGGTAGAGCAGTACTTC. Its translation is CASSQDSGRSPVEQYF. The chain recombines TRBV4-3 with TRBJ2-7; no reliable D call. Trimming shortened V by 0 bases and J by 7 bases, and 19 bases separated the two germline ends. Germline V gene data show CDR1 as LGHNA and CDR2 as YSLEER. This CDR3 comprises 16 residues.

This clonotype was counted many times. The rearrangement joins TRBV7-9 to TRBJ2-1; possibly TRBD1 for D (5 bases). Germline assignment: CDR1 SEHNR and CDR2 FQNEAQ (reference sequence). The CDR3 is made up of 11 amino acids. V was clipped by 2 bases and J by 15 bases, with 11 bases between them. CDR3 in amino acids: CASSLSQGWFF. The CDR3 DNA follows: TGTGCCAGCAGCTTATCCCAGGGTTGGTTCTTC.

This clonotype was picked up many times. CDR3 in DNA: TGTGCCAGCAGCCGTCCCCTGGGACTCCAGGGCACTGAAGCTTTCTTT. Translated, it gives CASSRPLGLQGTEAFF. The V and J genes are TRBV5-6 and TRBJ1-1; maybe TRBD1 (5 bases). Germline V lookup: CDR1 SGHDT, CDR2 YYEEEE. The CDR3 extends over 16 amino acids. Trimming took off 4 bases at V and 4 bases at J, with 20 bases between the two ends.

This clonotype was observed many times. The chain joins TRBV5-1 to TRBJ2-5; a weak D match, TRBD2 (5 bases). The CDR3 extends over 11 amino acids. Trimming shortened V by 6 bases and J by 3 bases, and 6 bases separated the two germline ends. Germline assignment: CDR1 SGHRS and CDR2 YFSETQ. The CDR3 is CASKLEETQYF. CDR3 in DNA: TGCGCCAGCAAACTAGAAGAGACCCAGTACTTC.

Ten or more counts support this clonotype. The V and J genes are TRBV9 and TRBJ1-1; no definite D call. Germline CDR1 and CDR2: SGDLS and YYNGEE. This CDR3 spans 13 amino acids. Trimming stripped 0 bases from V and 10 bases from J, with 13 bases between. In DNA form, the CDR3 reads TGTGCCAGCAGCGTAGACCCTGGGAATGGAGCTTTCTTT. This codes for CASSVDPGNGAFF. Full variable domain (rest looked up from reference TRBV9 and TRBJ1-1): DSGVTQTPKHLITATGQRVTLRCSPRSGDLSVYWYQQSLDQGLQFLIQYYNGEERAKGNILERFSAQQFPDLHSELNLSSLELGDSALYFCASSVDPGNGAFFGQGTRLTVV.

The chain links TRBV20-1 to TRBJ2-7; D is perhaps TRBD1 (5 bases). Trimming left V 3 bases short and J 3 bases short, with 9 bases between. Per the germline V gene, CDR1 is DFQATT and CDR2 is SNEGSKA (reference sequence). The CDR3 loop spans 12 amino acids. DNA for the CDR3: TGCAGTGCTAGCCAGGACATCTACGAGCAGTACTTC. Translating gives CSASQDIYEQYF.

The chain couples TRBV12-3 or TRBV12-4 to TRBJ2-4; 9 bases map to TRBD2. The V gene end was trimmed by 3 bases and the J gene end by 7 bases; junction bases not matched to a gene: 16. CDR3 length equals 18 residues. The CDR3 reads CASSFRGVLREGFNIQYF. CDR3 bases: TGTGCCAGCAGTTTTCGAGGGGTTCTGCGGGAGGGCTTTAACATTCAGTACTTC.

This clonotype has ten or more counts. J is TRBJ2-1 and V is TRBV29-1; D may be TRBD2 (5 bases). The CDR3 contains 14 residues. V was trimmed by 8 bases and J by 5 bases, leaving 19 bases between them. CDR1 and CDR2 (germline): SQVTM, ANQGSEA. In DNA form, the CDR3 reads TGCAGCCCGACGTCGGGAACCCCCCACAATGAGCAGTTCTTC. Translated, it gives CSPTSGTPHNEQFF.

V and J are TRBV14 and TRBJ2-1, with 7 bases identical to TRBD2. Germline trimming cut 5 bases from V and 4 bases from J; bases unmatched to any gene: 5. Per germline, CDR1 SGHDN and CDR2 FVKESK. This CDR3 is built from 14 residues. The CDR3 nucleotides are TGTGCCAGCAGCGCGGGAGTTTGGTACAATGAGCAGTTCTTC. As protein: CASSAGVWYNEQFF.

This clonotype was counted at least ten times. This chain joins TRBV27 and TRBJ2-3; no clear D gene. The CDR3 is 14 residues long. Germline values: CDR1 MNHEY, CDR2 SMNVEV (reference sequence). Trimming stripped 1 base from V and 2 bases from J, with 7 bases between. The CDR3 is CASSLFPLTDTQYF. DNA of the CDR3: TGTGCCAGCAGTTTATTCCCCCTCACAGATACGCAGTATTTT.

The sample holds many counts of this clonotype. The rearrangement joins TRBV5-6 to TRBJ2-7; tentative D call: TRBD1 (6 bases). The V gene's germline CDR1 is SGHDT and CDR2 YYEEEE. The V end lost 2 bases, the J end lost 0 bases, and 18 bases lay between the germline ends. CDR3 length equals 17 residues. In DNA form, the CDR3 reads TGTGCCAGCAGCTTTGGAAGGGGGTCACTTGCCTCCTACGAGCAGTACTTC. Amino acids: CASSFGRGSLASYEQYF.

This clonotype was seen a few times. This rearrangement joins TRBV7-2 to TRBJ1-6; maybe TRBD1 (5 bases). V was cut by 3 bases and J by 0 bases, with 12 bases left in between. There are 17 residues in the CDR3. Per germline, CDR1 SGHTA and CDR2 FQGNSA. The DNA of the CDR3 is TGTGCCAGCAGCTTCCAGGGCATCAGCTCCTATAATTCACCCCTCCACTTT. Translating gives CASSFQGISSYNSPLHF.

This clonotype has at least ten counts. This sequence joins TRBV24-1 and TRBJ2-2, with D possibly being TRBD1 (5 bases). This CDR3 region has 16 residues. The germline gives CDR1 KGHDR, CDR2 SFDVKD. Trimming took off 6 bases at V and 0 bases at J, with 13 bases between the two ends. The CDR3 region is CATSLGRGTNTGELFF. CDR3 nucleotide sequence: TGTGCCACCAGTTTGGGTAGGGGCACGAACACCGGGGAGCTGTTTTTT.

This clonotype was seen a handful of times. V is TRBV7-2 and J is TRBJ2-5; 8 nucleotides line up with TRBD2. From germline, CDR1 is SGHTA and CDR2 FQGNSA. The ends lost 5 bases at V and 5 bases at J; junction bases unmatched: 7. The CDR3 is made up of 14 amino acids. The DNA for the CDR3 is TGTGCCAGCAGCCCAGCGGGAGTTATGGAGACCCAGTACTTC. Amino acids: CASSPAGVMETQYF.

This clonotype was detected ten times or more. V gene TRBV7-9 combines with J gene TRBJ2-3, with 7 bases matching TRBD2. CDR3 length: 15 residues. The germline CDR1 and CDR2 sequences are SEHNR and FQNEAQ (reference sequence). The V segment lost 5 bases and the J segment 3 bases; nucleotides outside the gene matches: 8. This CDR3 reads CASSLHVGGTDTQYF. The CDR3 DNA reads TGTGCCAGCAGCCTACACGTGGGGGGGACAGATACGCAGTATTTT.

In its sample, this clonotype was seen many times. The rearrangement links TRBV6-2 or TRBV6-3 to TRBJ2-5; D is possibly TRBD1 (6 bases). Germline V gene sequence: CDR1 MNHEY, CDR2 SVGEGT. The CDR3 has 15 amino acids. V lost 3 bases to trimming and J lost 2 bases, with 13 bases between them. The CDR3 region is CASSYKGQRQETQYF. The CDR3 DNA reads TGTGCCAGCAGTTATAAAGGACAGAGGCAAGAGACCCAGTACTTC.

At least ten counts were recorded for this clonotype. The chain employs TRBV29-1 and TRBJ1-2; tentatively, D is TRBD1 (5 bases). Germline CDR1 and CDR2: SQVTM and ANQGSEA. With 6 bases removed from V and 9 bases from J, the gap between germline ends came to 20 bases. There are 13 residues in the CDR3. The CDR3 sequence is CSVGDSNYRSYTF. CDR3 DNA sequence: TGCAGCGTCGGGGACTCCAATTACCGAAGCTACACCTTC. The full variable domain, completed using reference TRBV29-1 and TRBJ1-2, is SAVISQKPSRDICQRGTSLTIQCQVDSQVTMMFWYRQQPGQSLTLIATANQGSEATYESGFVIDKFPISRPNLTFSTLTVSNMSPEDSSIYLCSVGDSNYRSYTFGSGTRLTVV.

This clonotype appeared many times. One junction end does not reproduce the germline sequence, and a read error may be involved. This rearrangement joins TRBV12-3 or TRBV12-4 to TRBJ2-1, with a weak D call TRBD1 (6 bases). The CDR3 consists of 15 residues. Here the CDR3 DNA reads TGTGCCAGCAGCTTAGCTTGGACAGTCTACAATGAGCAGTTCTTC. Translation: CASSLAWTVYNEQFF.

This clonotype was found many times. The genes are TRBV6-5 and TRBJ2-1, with 10 bases fitting TRBD2. With 4 bases clipped from V and 14 bases from J, the junction kept 11 bases outside the gene matches. Germline CDR1 and CDR2: MNHEY and SVGAGI. This CDR3 is built from 14 residues. CDR3 sequence reads: CASSSAGLAAEEFF. CDR3 DNA: TGTGCCAGCAGTTCCGCTGGACTAGCGGCCGAGGAGTTCTTC.

In this sample, this clonotype turned up many times. The CDR3 nucleotides are TGTGCCACCAGCAGGTCCCCTACCCAGTACAATGAGCAGTTCTTC. Protein: CATSRSPTQYNEQFF. The chain links TRBV15 to TRBJ2-1; D gene uncertain. Germline assignment: CDR1 LNHNV and CDR2 YYDKDF (reference sequence). The CDR3 length is 15 residues. Trimming shortened V by 3 bases and J by 4 bases, and 13 bases separated the two germline ends. Combining the CDR3 with reference TRBV15 and TRBJ2-1 gives the whole variable domain DAMVIQNPRYQVTQFGKPVTLSCSQTLNHNVMYWYQQKSSQAPKLLFHYYDKDFNNEADTPDNFQSRRPNTSFCFLDIRSPGLGDTAMYLCATSRSPTQYNEQFFGPGTRLTVL.

Ten or more counts support this clonotype. J is TRBJ2-3 and V is TRBV7-2; TRBD2 matches at 10 bases. Losses at the gene ends were 7 bases for V and 2 bases for J; bases not matched to a gene: 6. Germline V gives CDR1 SGHTA, CDR2 FQGNSA. This CDR3 comprises 15 residues. The CDR3 DNA reads as TGTGCCAGCACCATCACTAGCGGGATCACAGATACGCAGTATTTT. It encodes CASTITSGITDTQYF.

This clonotype appeared many times. The chain uses TRBV7-2 and TRBJ2-7; 10 bases align to TRBD1. CDR3 length equals 17 residues. V was pared by 0 bases and J by 2 bases, with 7 bases of the junction left unmatched. The germline V gene has CDR1 SGHTA and CDR2 FQGNSA. In nucleotides, the CDR3 is TGTGCCAGCAGCTTAGCGGCTTGGGGGACAGGGGCCTACGAGCAGTACTTC. Amino acid sequence: CASSLAAWGTGAYEQYF.

This clonotype was seen more than once but under ten times. This rearrangement joins TRBV12-3 or TRBV12-4 to TRBJ2-5; D is unclear. The CDR3 has 14 amino acids. V gave up 3 bases and J gave up 1 base, with 9 bases separating them. This CDR3 reads CASSLVSFQETQYF. The CDR3 DNA is TGTGCCAGCAGTTTGGTTTCATTCCAAGAGACCCAGTACTTC.

This clonotype was counted many times. This chain uses TRBV12-3 or TRBV12-4 with TRBJ2-1; tentatively, D is TRBD1 (5 bases). The V gene lost 4 bases and the J gene lost 10 bases, with 11 bases spanning the gap. The CDR3 runs to 12 residues. This CDR3 is CASSWGPREQFF. Here the CDR3 DNA reads TGTGCCAGCAGTTGGGGCCCGCGGGAGCAGTTCTTC.